Below, 23 T cell receptor beta chains from the same sample are listed, as sequenced in a study of regulatory T cells in long-lasting Graves disease. Construction of TCR beta libraries relied on iRepertoire HTBI primers and on Arm-PCR targeting CDR3 regions. In TCRdb, the multiplex PCR reads were re-called with MiXCR into one record per CDR3 protein. This table holds roughly 500,000 distinct CDR3 sequences, less than 25% found once. Time point reported: persistent/refractory GD, antithyroid drugs over 5 years with positive TRAb. There was RNA extracted from PBMCs, and the TCR library was made from it. This specimen was peripheral blood mononuclear cells (PBMCs), taken when the disease was refractory, from a patient treated with antithyroid drugs. The receptors originated from a female donor with Graves disease.

The sample holds many counts of this clonotype. V is TRBV5-1 and J is TRBJ2-7, with D possibly being TRBD1 (5 bases). CDR3 length: 14 residues. Germline V gene sequence: CDR1 SGHRS, CDR2 YFSETQ. V lost 4 bases and J 2 bases, leaving 13 bases between the germline ends. The CDR3: CASSSQGSPYEQYF. For the CDR3, the DNA is TGCGCCAGCAGCAGCCAGGGTAGCCCCTACGAGCAGTACTTC.

There are many counts of this clonotype. This chain joins TRBV6-5 and TRBJ1-2; D call uncertain. Between the trimmed V and J ends, which lost 2 bases and 4 bases, there was a span of 11 bases. This CDR3 is built from 14 residues. Germline V lookup: CDR1 MNHEY, CDR2 SVGAGI. The CDR3 sequence: CASSYRPLVYGYTF. DNA of the CDR3: TGTGCCAGCAGTTACCGGCCGTTAGTCTATGGCTACACCTTC.

This clonotype appeared a few times. V and J are TRBV7-8 and TRBJ1-1, with D unresolved. Germline assignment: CDR1 SGHVS and CDR2 FQNEAQ. V lost 5 bases to trimming and J lost 6 bases, with 10 bases between them. This CDR3 has 12 residues. CDR3 in DNA: TGTGCCAGCAGCCTAATGGGCGCTGAAGCTTTCTTT. Translating gives CASSLMGAEAFF.

This chain connects TRBV5-1 to TRBJ2-2; a possible D gene is TRBD2 (6 bases). Between the trimmed V and J ends, which lost 3 bases and 2 bases, there was a span of 11 bases. Germline V CDR1 and CDR2: SGHRS, YFSETQ. The CDR3 is 15 residues long. CDR3 protein: CASSSGLINTGELFF. The CDR3 DNA reads as TGCGCCAGCAGCTCGGGACTGATCAACACCGGGGAGCTGTTTTTT.

This clonotype was seen ten or more times. The chain employs TRBV6-1 and TRBJ2-7; D is ambiguous. Germline values: CDR1 MNHNS, CDR2 SASEGT. The CDR3 runs 13 residues. Trimming took 5 bases from V and 3 from J, leaving 11 bases between them. CDR3 in amino acids: CASSRRKSYEQYF. CDR3 nucleotide sequence: TGTGCCAGCAGTCGGCGGAAGAGCTACGAGCAGTACTTC.

Regarding this clonotype: A far larger clone is a single base away, which makes a read error likely. This chain uses TRBV6-4 with TRBJ2-7, with D hard to call. The CDR3 totals 13 residues. Per the germline V gene, CDR1 is MRHNA and CDR2 is SNTAGT. CDR3 nucleotides: TGTGCCAGCAGTTACTCGTGGACGGACGTGCAGTACTTC. Its protein is CASSYSWTDVQYF.

The chain joins TRBV6-4 to TRBJ1-2; possible D gene TRBD1, 5 bases. The CDR3 totals 13 residues. The V and J ends lost 2 bases and 5 bases respectively, with 9 bases between them. Germline V CDR1 and CDR2: MRHNA, SNTAGT. CDR3 sequence reads: CASSDRGSYGYTF. The CDR3 DNA reads as TGTGCCAGCAGTGACAGGGGAAGTTATGGCTACACCTTC.

This clonotype was recorded many times. The chain joins TRBV5-1 to TRBJ2-4, with 7 nucleotides matching TRBD2. The CDR3 has 12 amino acids. Losses at the gene ends were 4 bases for V and 8 bases for J; bases not matched to a gene: 3. Germline lookup yields CDR1 SGHRS and CDR2 YFSETQ. In nucleotides, the CDR3 is TGCGCCAGCAGCGAGGGAGGGGACATTCAGTACTTC. Residues: CASSEGGDIQYF.

About this clonotype: A much larger clone differs by one base, so this may be a read error. The rearrangement joins TRBV6-1 to TRBJ2-7; 9 bases are a match to TRBD1. The germline CDR1 and CDR2 sequences are MNHNS and SASEGT. Trimming removed 5 bases from V and 9 bases from J; junction bases left unmatched: 26. The CDR3 has 19 residues. The CDR3 spells CASSHLRGQGTRRVGPQYF. In DNA, the CDR3 is TGTGCCAGCAGTCATCTTAGGGGACAGGGCACGCGCAGGGTGGGCCCGCAGTACTTC.

In its sample, this clonotype was seen many times. This rearrangement joins TRBV28 to TRBJ1-5; 7 nucleotides agree with TRBD1. The V segment lost 5 bases and the J segment 7 bases; nucleotides outside the gene matches: 5. The CDR3 sequence is 13 residues long. Germline CDR1 and CDR2: MDHEN and SYDVKM. The CDR3 sequence: CASSDRARQPQHF. In DNA form, the CDR3 reads TGTGCCAGCAGTGACAGGGCGAGGCAGCCCCAGCATTTT.

In its sample, this clonotype was seen a few times. The gene calls are TRBV27 and TRBJ1-5; tentative D call: TRBD1 (6 bases). Germline V gene lookup returns CDR1 MNHEY and CDR2 SMNVEV (reference sequence). CDR3 length equals 14 residues. Deletions cut 2 bases from V and 8 bases from J, with 13 bases between. The CDR3: CASSLGGADKPQHF. As DNA, the CDR3 is TGTGCCAGCAGTTTAGGGGGCGCCGATAAGCCCCAGCATTTT.

The chain has TRBV4-1 and TRBJ1-1; D may be TRBD1 (6 bases). The CDR3 sequence is 16 residues long. V lost 0 bases and J 0 bases, leaving 11 bases between the germline ends. Germline CDR1 is MGHRA and CDR2 is YSYEKL. CDR3 bases: TGCGCCAGCAGCCAAGAGGGGGGCGGACTGAACACTGAAGCTTTCTTT. Protein product: CASSQEGGGLNTEAFF.

In this sample, this clonotype turned up a few times. The chain combines TRBV12-3 or TRBV12-4 with TRBJ2-3, with unresolved D. V was clipped by 5 bases and J by 4 bases, with 10 bases between them. The CDR3 sequence is 13 residues long. The CDR3 bases are TGTGCCAGCAGTCCTCCGACCTCAGATACGCAGTATTTT. This encodes CASSPPTSDTQYF.

In its sample, this clonotype was seen many times. V usage is TRBV2 and J usage is TRBJ1-2; D gene ambiguous. The CDR3 sequence is 13 residues long. Per the germline V gene, CDR1 is SNHLY and CDR2 is FYNNEI. Trimming cost V 8 bases and J 7 bases, with 17 bases left between them. The CDR3 nucleotides read TGTGCCAGCCCGGAACCCCGTGAAGGTGGCTACACCTTC. Translating it yields CASPEPREGGYTF.

On this clonotype: A clone one base away is much larger, so this may be a read error. The chain employs TRBV28 and TRBJ1-5, with D possibly matching TRBD1 (5 bases). Trimming left V 2 bases short and J 6 bases short, with 5 bases between. Germline CDR1 and CDR2: MDHEN and SYDVKM. The CDR3 contains 12 residues. The CDR3 sequence: CASSLQGQPQHF. In nucleotides, the CDR3 is TGTGCCAGCAGTTTACAGGGTCAGCCCCAGCATTTT.

The rearrangement uses TRBV7-2 and TRBJ1-5; D is unresolved. V lost 2 bases to trimming and J lost 9 bases, with 8 bases between them. The CDR3 covers 12 residues. Germline lookup yields CDR1 SGHTA and CDR2 FQGNSA. CDR3 amino acids: CASSLNSGPQHF. Here the CDR3 DNA reads TGTGCCAGCAGCTTAAACTCGGGGCCCCAGCATTTT.

This clonotype was detected ten times or more. The chain has TRBV15 and TRBJ2-7; D call uncertain. The CDR3 has 15 amino acids. V gave up 5 bases and J gave up 2 bases, with 16 bases separating them. Germline lookup yields CDR1 LNHNV and CDR2 YYDKDF (reference sequence). The CDR3 DNA is TGTGCCACCAGCCCCTCCCGGGCCGCCGCCTACGAGCAGTACTTC. Its protein is CATSPSRAAAYEQYF.

The chain couples TRBV24-1 to TRBJ1-5; perhaps TRBD1 as D (6 bases). The CDR3 extends over 18 amino acids. CDR1 and CDR2 (germline): KGHDR, SFDVKD. V was shortened by 7 bases and J by 5 bases, with 26 bases between the two germline ends. DNA for the CDR3: TGTGCCACCAGGGGCCGACAGGTAAGAAGGTATCGATATCAGCCCCAGCATTTT. It yields the protein CATRGRQVRRYRYQPQHF.

This chain links TRBV5-1 with TRBJ2-3; D unclear. The length of the CDR3 is 14 residues. V lost 2 bases to trimming and J lost 5 bases, with 12 bases between them. Germline V lookup: CDR1 SGHRS, CDR2 YFSETQ. The CDR3 nucleotides read TGCGCCAGCAGCTTTCAGATGAAGGGAGATACGCAGTATTTT. It yields the protein CASSFQMKGDTQYF.

The chain joins TRBV5-4 to TRBJ2-3; D possibly matches TRBD1 or TRBD2 (5 bases each). With 0 bases removed from V and 2 bases from J, the gap between germline ends came to 7 bases. Germline CDR1 reads SGHNT; CDR2 reads YYREEE (reference sequence). The CDR3 loop spans 14 amino acids. The CDR3 protein is CASSLGDDTDTQYF. DNA for the CDR3: TGTGCCAGCAGCTTGGGGGACGACACAGATACGCAGTATTTT. Looking up the rest from reference TRBV5-4 and TRBJ2-3 gives the full variable domain: ETGVTQSPTHLIKTRGQQVTLRCSSQSGHNTVSWYQQALGQGPQFIFQYYREEENGRGNFPPRFSGLQFPNYSSELNVNALELDDSALYLCASSLGDDTDTQYFGPGTRLTVL.

This clonotype has a count of ten or more. The chain combines TRBV15 with TRBJ2-4; D uncertain. Germline-derived CDR1 and CDR2 are LNHNV and YYDKDF (reference sequence). The V end was cut by 6 bases, the J end by 2 bases, with 11 bases between. This CDR3 comprises 14 residues. CDR3 in DNA: TGTGCCACCAGATCGTCCATGCCCAAAAACATTCAGTACTTC. This translates into CATRSSMPKNIQYF. Combining the CDR3 with reference TRBV15 and TRBJ2-4 gives the whole variable domain DAMVIQNPRYQVTQFGKPVTLSCSQTLNHNVMYWYQQKSSQAPKLLFHYYDKDFNNEADTPDNFQSRRPNTSFCFLDIRSPGLGDTAMYLCATRSSMPKNIQYFGAGTRLSVL.

With respect to this clonotype: Because it lacks the conserved phenylalanine or tryptophan at the end, this CDR3 is likely a read error. The chain joins TRBV20-1 to TRBJ2-7; 8 nucleotides match TRBD1. With V trimmed by 5 bases and J by 4 bases, 13 bases remained unmatched. The CDR3 runs to 15 residues. CDR1 DFQATT and CDR2 SNEGSKA come from the germline V gene (reference sequence). CDR3 in DNA: TGCAGTGCTCGGAGCGGACAGGGTAGTCCTTACGAGCAGTACATC. As protein: CSARSGQGSPYEQYI.

This clonotype was found a few times. The chain recombines TRBV19 with TRBJ2-5; the D gene is possibly TRBD2 (5 bases). The germline V gene has CDR1 LNHDA and CDR2 SQIVND (reference sequence). There are 14 residues in the CDR3. Trimming pared 3 bases from V and 5 bases from J, leaving 13 bases between. DNA of the CDR3: TGTGCCAGTAGTATTTTGTGGGAGTACGAGACCCAGTACTTC. It translates to CASSILWEYETQYF.